This T cell receptor (beta chain) was captured in a study of shared clonotypes between healthy human individuals. Produced via immunoSEQ multiplex PCR; TCRdb's table is partial and in-frame only. The table records some 2,000,000 clones, about 95% of them present only once. CDR1 is SGHNT, CDR2 YENEEA, per germline. The CDR3 loop spans 17 amino acids. Trimming removed 2 bases at V and 0 bases at J, with 15 bases between. CD8 cells classed as naive were CD45RO-negative and positively selected for CCR7, excluding terminally differentiated effector memory CD45RA+ cells. The TCR sequence derives from a man between 18 and 35 years old in good health. The sequenced sample consisted of naive CD8+ T cells sorted from blood. The genes are TRBV11-3 and TRBJ2-3; D uncertain. The CDR3 coding sequence is TGTGCCAGCAGCTTAACGGTTCACAGACGGAGCACAGATACGCAGTATTTT. It specifies CASSLTVHRRSTDTQYF. Drawing the rest from reference TRBV11-3 and TRBJ2-3, the complete variable domain is EAGVVQSPRYKIIEKKQPVAFWCNPISGHNTLYWYLQNLGQGPELLIRYENEEAVDDSQLPKDRFSAERLKGVDSTLKIQPAELGDSAVYLCASSLTVHRRSTDTQYFGPGTRLTVL.